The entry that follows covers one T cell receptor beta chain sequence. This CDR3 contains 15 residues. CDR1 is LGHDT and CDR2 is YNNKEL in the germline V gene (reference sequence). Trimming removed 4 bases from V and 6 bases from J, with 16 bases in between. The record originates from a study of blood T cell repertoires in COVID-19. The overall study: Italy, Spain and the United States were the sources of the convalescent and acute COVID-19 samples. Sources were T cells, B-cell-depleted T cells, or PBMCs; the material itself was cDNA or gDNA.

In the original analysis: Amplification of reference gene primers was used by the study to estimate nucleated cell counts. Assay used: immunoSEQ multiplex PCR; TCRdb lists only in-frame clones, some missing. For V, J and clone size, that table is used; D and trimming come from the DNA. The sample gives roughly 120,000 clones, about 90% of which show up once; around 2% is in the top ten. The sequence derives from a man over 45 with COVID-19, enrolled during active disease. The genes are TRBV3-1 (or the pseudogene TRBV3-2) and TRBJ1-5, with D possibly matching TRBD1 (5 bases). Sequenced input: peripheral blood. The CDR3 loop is CASSLSAGPGQPQHF. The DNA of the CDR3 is TGTGCCAGCAGCCTGAGTGCGGGGCCGGGTCAGCCCCAGCATTTT.